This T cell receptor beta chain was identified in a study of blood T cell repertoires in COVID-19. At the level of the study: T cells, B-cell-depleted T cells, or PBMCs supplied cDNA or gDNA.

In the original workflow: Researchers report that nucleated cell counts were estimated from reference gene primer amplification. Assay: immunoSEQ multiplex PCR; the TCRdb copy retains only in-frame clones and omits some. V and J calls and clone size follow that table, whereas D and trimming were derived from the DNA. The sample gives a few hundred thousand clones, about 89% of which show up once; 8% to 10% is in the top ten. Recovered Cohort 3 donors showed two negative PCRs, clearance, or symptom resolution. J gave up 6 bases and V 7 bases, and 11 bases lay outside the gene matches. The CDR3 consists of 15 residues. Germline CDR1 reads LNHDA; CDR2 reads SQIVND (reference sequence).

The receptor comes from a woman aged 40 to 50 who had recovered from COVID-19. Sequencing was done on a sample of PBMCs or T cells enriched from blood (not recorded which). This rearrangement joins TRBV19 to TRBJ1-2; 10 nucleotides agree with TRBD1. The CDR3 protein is CASMTRDRGLDGYTF. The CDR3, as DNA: TGTGCCAGTATGACCCGGGACAGGGGTTTGGATGGCTACACCTTC.